Given below is one T cell receptor (beta chain) in context. The Seattle patients joined while their infection was active and were tracked longitudinally afterward. This sample was included in a study of blood T cell repertoires in COVID-19. Overall study: The United States, Italy and Spain provided the acute and convalescent COVID-19 samples.

As originally analysed: The assay estimated nucleated cells by amplifying reference gene primers. Assay: immunoSEQ multiplex PCR; the TCRdb copy retains only in-frame clones and omits some. D and trimming were read from the DNA, whereas the V and J calls and clone size are those reported in that table. Here the sample spans some 190,000 clones, more than 70% being singletons. Sample: peripheral blood. This TCR derives from a person aged 70 to 79 with COVID-19, enrolled during active disease.

The CDR3: CSVRLAGVNIQYF. CDR3 DNA: TGCAGCGTTCGGTTGGCGGGAGTTAACATTCAGTACTTC. The chain couples TRBV29-1 to TRBJ2-4; 7 bases line up with TRBD2. CDR1 is SQVTM and CDR2 is ANQGSEA in the germline V gene. This CDR3 comprises 13 residues. V shed 5 bases and J 7 bases; nucleotides not matched to a gene: 8.